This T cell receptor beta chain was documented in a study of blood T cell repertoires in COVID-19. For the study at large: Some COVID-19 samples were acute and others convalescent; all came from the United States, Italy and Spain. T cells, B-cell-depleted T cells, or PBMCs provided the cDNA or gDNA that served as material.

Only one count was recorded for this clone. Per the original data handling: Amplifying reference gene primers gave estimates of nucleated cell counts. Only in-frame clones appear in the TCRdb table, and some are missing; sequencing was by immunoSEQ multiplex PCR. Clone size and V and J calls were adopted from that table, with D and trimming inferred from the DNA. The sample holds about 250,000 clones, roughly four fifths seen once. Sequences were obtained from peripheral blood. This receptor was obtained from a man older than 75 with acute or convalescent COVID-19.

CDR3 nucleotides: TGTGCCAGTAGTATTCAAGCAGGCCGCCAGATATGGGCCCAGTACTTC. Amino acid sequence: CASSIQAGRQIWAQYF. The chain joins TRBV19 to TRBJ2-5; no firm D call. Germline loops: CDR1 LNHDA, CDR2 SQIVND (reference sequence). The CDR3 is made up of 16 amino acids. Trimming pared 3 bases from V and 9 bases from J, leaving 23 bases between.